The 20 T cell receptor beta chains listed next were all sequenced from one sample in a study of T-cell memory formation after mild COVID-19 (dated by TCRdb to about 2021). Library method: 5' RACE. Sequencing took place on an Illumina NovaSeq 6000. TCRdb reprocessed the public reads (quality trimming at Q25 with fastp, clone calling with MiXCR) and kept in-frame beta chains. Rows merge per CDR3 protein into single entries with the most common DNA and genes. This sample has some 290,000 distinct CDR3 sequences in its table, and 15% to 20% of those were observed once. The top ten constitute roughly 23% of the sample. Material for sequencing was PBMCs or a T cell subset sorted from them (not recorded which). These receptor sequences come from a man in his late teens or twenties who had mild COVID-19 (a few samples of this study predate the infection). The sample titles of this study are shuffled in the database, so cell type and time point are left out; the donor was told from shared clones.

This clonotype was seen a handful of times. The chain uses TRBV25-1 and TRBJ1-5; 7 bases fit TRBD1. Trimming took 3 bases from V and 7 from J; bases not matched to a gene: 6. From germline, CDR1 is MGHDK and CDR2 SYGVNS. The CDR3 extends over 14 amino acids. CDR3 nucleotides: TGTGCCAGCAGTGAGGAGGGGGCCCGGCAGCCCCAGCATTTT. Translating it yields CASSEEGARQPQHF.

The chain has TRBV7-9 and TRBJ1-1; 9 nucleotides agree with TRBD1. The V segment lost 9 bases and the J segment 8 bases; nucleotides outside the gene matches: 7. This CDR3 contains 12 residues. Per the germline V gene, CDR1 is SEHNR and CDR2 is FQNEAQ (reference sequence). CDR3 DNA: TGTGCCAGTGGGACAGGGCCCCAAGAAGCTTTCTTT. Amino acid sequence: CASGTGPQEAFF.

The gene calls are TRBV18 and TRBJ2-7, with D unclear. The CDR3 loop spans 12 amino acids. CDR1 is KGHSH, CDR2 LQKENI, per germline. V lost 3 bases, J lost 4 bases, and 7 bases lay in between. CDR3 loop: CASSPEGYEQYV. The CDR3 bases are TGTGCCAGCTCACCGGAAGGGTACGAGCAGTACGTC.

The chain joins TRBV5-6 to TRBJ2-7; no reliable D call. The CDR3 has 15 amino acids. Germline assignment: CDR1 SGHDT and CDR2 YYEEEE. Trimming left V 7 bases short and J 2 bases short, with 19 bases between. CDR3 sequence reads: CASGLLSGPTYEQYV. Written as DNA, the CDR3 is TGTGCCAGCGGCCTCCTCTCCGGGCCCACCTACGAGCAGTACGTC.

There are a few counts of this clonotype. The V and J genes are TRBV4-3 and TRBJ2-3; D possibly uses TRBD1 or TRBD2 (7 bases each). Germline lookup yields CDR1 LGHNA and CDR2 YSLEER. CDR3 length: 19 residues. Deletions cut 0 bases from V and 0 bases from J, with 19 bases between. CDR3 region: CASSQDIPRQGGSTDTQYF. The CDR3, as DNA: TGCGCCAGCAGCCAAGATATCCCCCGACAGGGAGGGAGCACAGATACGCAGTATTTT.

V usage is TRBV15 and J usage is TRBJ2-3, with D possibly being TRBD1 (6 bases). Germline values: CDR1 LNHNV, CDR2 YYDKDF (reference sequence). This CDR3 has 14 amino acids. V lost 3 bases and J 1 base, leaving 8 bases between the germline ends. In DNA, the CDR3 is TGTGCCACCAGCAGTCCAGGGGGCACAGATACGCAGTATTTT. It specifies CATSSPGGTDTQYF.

CDR3 nucleotides: TGTGCCAGCAGCCCGCCGGGGCAGGCAGATACGCAGTATTTT. It codes for CASSPPGQADTQYF. The J gene is TRBJ2-3, the V gene TRBV7-9; D may correspond to TRBD1 or TRBD2 (5 bases each). From germline, CDR1 is SEHNR and CDR2 FQNEAQ (reference sequence). V shed 5 bases and J shed 4 bases, with 13 bases lying between them. This CDR3 region has 14 residues.

This clonotype was picked up a small number of times. The chain is built from TRBV6-6 and TRBJ2-3, with 15 nucleotides matching TRBD2. Germline V gene sequence: CDR1 MNHNY, CDR2 SVGAGI (reference sequence). The trim removed 0 bases at V and 5 bases at J, leaving 9 bases unmatched. CDR3 size: 19 residues. CDR3 DNA: TGTGCCAGCAGTTACTCCTGGTGGACTAGCGGGGGGGCAGGAGATACGCAGTATTTT. It yields the protein CASSYSWWTSGGAGDTQYF.

This clonotype was recorded a few times. This chain connects TRBV4-2 to TRBJ2-5, with 14 bases that match TRBD2. V was clipped by 4 bases and J by 0 bases; unmatched bases: 7. This CDR3 is built from 18 residues. Germline CDR1 is LGHNA and CDR2 is YNFKEQ. The CDR3 DNA is TGTGCCAGCAGCCCCCGGACTAGCGGGGGGAGGTACCAAGAGACCCAGTACTTC. Protein sequence: CASSPRTSGGRYQETQYF.

This clonotype was counted between two and nine times. The chain has TRBV7-8 and TRBJ2-4, with D possibly called TRBD1 or TRBD2 (5 bases each). The CDR3 length is 14 residues. Trimming cost V 5 bases and J 6 bases, with 14 bases left between them. Germline-derived CDR1 and CDR2 are SGHVS and FQNEAQ. For the CDR3, the DNA is TGTGCCAGCAGCCAAACGCTGAGGGGAAACATTCAGTACTTC. Encoded protein: CASSQTLRGNIQYF.

The CDR3 here is CASSIGQGGGEQFF. The CDR3 coding sequence is TGTGCCAGCAGCATCGGACAGGGGGGAGGTGAGCAGTTCTTC. The chain employs TRBV5-5 and TRBJ2-1; 10 nucleotides line up with TRBD1. Germline trimming cut 4 bases from V and 9 bases from J; bases unmatched to any gene: 7. The CDR3 has 14 residues. Germline-derived CDR1 and CDR2 are SGHKS and YYEKEE (reference sequence). Looking up the rest from reference TRBV5-5 and TRBJ2-1 gives the full variable domain: DAGVTQSPTHLIKTRGQQVTLRCSPISGHKSVSWYQQVLGQGPQFIFQYYEKEERGRGNFPDRFSARQFPNYSSELNVNALLLGDSALYLCASSIGQGGGEQFFGPGTRLTVL.

The rearrangement joins TRBV29-1 to TRBJ1-3; no definite D call. Trimming shortened V by 4 bases and J by 0 bases, and 7 bases separated the two germline ends. The CDR3 runs 13 residues. The germline CDR1 and CDR2 sequences are SQVTM and ANQGSEA. Here the CDR3 DNA reads TGCAGCGTTGGGGAAACCTCTGGAAACACCATATATTTT. Translating it yields CSVGETSGNTIYF.

In its sample, this clonotype was seen many times. The genes are TRBV28 and TRBJ2-4; 9 bases align to TRBD1. The germline V gene has CDR1 MDHEN and CDR2 SYDVKM. The trim removed 3 bases at V and 5 bases at J, leaving 14 bases unmatched. This CDR3 spans 18 amino acids. The CDR3 sequence is CASSFLVATDRGENIQYF. The CDR3 DNA reads TGTGCCAGCAGTTTTTTAGTGGCAACGGACAGGGGCGAAAACATTCAGTACTTC.

J is TRBJ2-7 and V is TRBV28; 9 bases are shared with TRBD1. The V gene's germline CDR1 is MDHEN and CDR2 SYDVKM. J was trimmed by 5 bases and V by 1 base; bases with no gene match: 6. The CDR3 runs 15 residues. DNA for the CDR3: TGTGCCAGCAGTTTATCCGGGACAGGGTACAACGAGCAGTACTTC. This encodes CASSLSGTGYNEQYF.

This clonotype has at least ten counts. The chain has TRBV20-1 and TRBJ2-5; 10 bases map to TRBD1. CDR3 length: 14 residues. CDR1 is DFQATT, CDR2 SNEGSKA, per germline (reference sequence). After removal of 6 bases from V and 4 bases from J, the junction contained 8 bases not matched to a gene. In DNA form, the CDR3 reads TGCAGTGCCGACAGGGGGCGCGTGTCAGAGACCCAGTACTTC. Amino acid sequence: CSADRGRVSETQYF.

This clonotype was found a few times. The V gene is TRBV7-9, the J gene TRBJ1-2, with a weak D call TRBD1 (5 bases). The CDR3 has 15 amino acids. V was pared by 3 bases and J by 2 bases, with 13 bases between. The germline V gene encodes CDR1 SEHNR and CDR2 FQNEAQ (reference sequence). CDR3 nucleotides: TGTGCCAGCAGCTTCCTGGAGGGGCCGAACTATGGCTACACCTTC. Encoded protein: CASSFLEGPNYGYTF.

In this sample, this clonotype turned up a few times. The chain uses TRBV4-1 and TRBJ2-5; D tentatively fits TRBD1 or TRBD2 (5 bases each). V was pared by 0 bases and J by 4 bases, with 12 bases between. This CDR3 region has 15 residues. Germline CDR1 MGHRA, CDR2 YSYEKL. The CDR3 DNA sequence: TGCGCCAGCAGCCAAGATCAATGGGGGATAGAGACCCAGTACTTC. It encodes CASSQDQWGIETQYF.

The sample holds many counts of this clonotype. This chain links TRBV7-2 with TRBJ2-1; 12 positions match TRBD1. The CDR3 has 14 residues. CDR1 is SGHTA and CDR2 is FQGNSA in the germline V gene. V dropped 5 bases and J dropped 6; count of bases not matched to a gene: 2. CDR3 DNA: TGTGCCAGCAGCCGGGACAGGGGGCCCAATGAGCAGTTCTTC. Amino acid sequence: CASSRDRGPNEQFF.

In its sample, this clonotype ranks as large. The chain joins TRBV7-2 to TRBJ2-1; 13 bases match TRBD2. This CDR3 comprises 15 residues. Germline V gene sequence: CDR1 SGHTA, CDR2 FQGNSA. Trimming at V came to 1 base and at J to 6 bases, leaving 0 bases not matched to a gene. CDR3 region: CASSLGLAGGNEQFF. The CDR3 DNA reads TGTGCCAGCAGCTTAGGACTAGCGGGGGGCAATGAGCAGTTCTTC.

The chain couples TRBV18 to TRBJ1-1, with D possibly being TRBD1 (5 bases). Germline V gene sequence: CDR1 KGHSH, CDR2 LQKENI. The CDR3 is 14 amino acids. V lost 6 bases to trimming and J lost 5 bases, with 16 bases between them. CDR3 sequence reads: CASSPKWGWTEAFF. The CDR3 coding sequence is TGTGCCAGCTCTCCCAAGTGGGGCTGGACTGAAGCTTTCTTT.